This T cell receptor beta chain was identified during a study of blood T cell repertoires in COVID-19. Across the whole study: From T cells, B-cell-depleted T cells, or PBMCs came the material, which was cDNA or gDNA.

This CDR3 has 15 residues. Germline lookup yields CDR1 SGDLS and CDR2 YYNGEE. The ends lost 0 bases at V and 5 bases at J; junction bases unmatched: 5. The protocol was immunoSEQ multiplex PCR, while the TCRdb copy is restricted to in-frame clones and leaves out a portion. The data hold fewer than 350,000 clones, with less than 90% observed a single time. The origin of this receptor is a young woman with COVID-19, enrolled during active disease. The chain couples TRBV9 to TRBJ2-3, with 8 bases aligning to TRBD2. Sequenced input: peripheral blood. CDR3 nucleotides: TGTGCCAGCAGCGTAGTGGCGGGGGGCGAAGATACGCAGTATTTT. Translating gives CASSVVAGGEDTQYF.